These 32 T cell receptor beta chains share one sample of origin, sequenced in a study of blood T cell repertoires in COVID-19. Clones were read by immunoSEQ multiplex PCR, and TCRdb kept only the in-frame ones, dropping some. The sample has a few hundred thousand clones, just under 90% seen once. The sequenced sample was PBMCs or T cells enriched from blood (not recorded which). The origin of the receptors is a woman in her forties or fifties who had recovered from COVID-19.

This clone has a handful of counts. The rearrangement uses TRBV28 and TRBJ2-7; TRBD1 might be the D (5 bases). V gave up 2 bases and J gave up 1 base, with 12 bases separating them. Germline-derived CDR1 and CDR2 are MDHEN and SYDVKM. The CDR3 loop spans 15 amino acids. DNA for the CDR3: TGTGCCAGCAGTTTAGAGACAGTAGGTTCCTACGAGCAGTACTTC. This gives the protein CASSLETVGSYEQYF.

The V and J genes are TRBV7-2 and TRBJ2-5; 11 bases are a match to TRBD1. The CDR3 length is 15 residues. The junction had 9 bases not matched to a gene; V was cut back by 4 bases and J by 8 bases. CDR1 and CDR2 (germline): SGHTA, FQGNSA. CDR3 region: CASSSSGTGGLTQYF. CDR3 coding DNA: TGTGCCAGCAGCTCCTCCGGGACAGGGGGATTAACCCAGTACTTC. Full variable domain (remainder filled in from reference TRBV7-2 and TRBJ2-5): GAGVSQSPSNKVTEKGKDVELRCDPISGHTALYWYRQSLGQGLEFLIYFQGNSAPDKSGLPSDRFSAERTGGSVSTLTIQRTQQEDSAVYLCASSSSGTGGLTQYFGPGTRLLVL.

This chain links TRBV5-6 with TRBJ2-3; TRBD2 agrees at 13 bases. The germline CDR1 and CDR2 sequences are SGHDT and YYEEEE. The CDR3 is 19 residues long. V lost 3 bases to trimming and J lost 0 bases; unmatched junction nucleotides: 10. CDR3 sequence reads: CASSSLGLAGSTSTDTQYF. CDR3 nucleotides: TGTGCCAGCAGCTCTCTGGGACTAGCGGGGAGTACTAGCACAGATACGCAGTATTTT. The full variable domain, in which reference TRBV5-6 and TRBJ2-3 provide the parts outside the CDR3, is DAGVTQSPTHLIKTRGQQVTLRCSPKSGHDTVSWYQQALGQGPQFIFQYYEEEERQRGNFPDRFSGHQFPNYSSELNVNALLLGDSALYLCASSSLGLAGSTSTDTQYFGPGTRLTVL.

The genes are TRBV30 and TRBJ1-1; no clear D. The CDR3 sequence is 14 residues long. Germline loops: CDR1 GTSNPN, CDR2 SVGIG (reference sequence). V was trimmed by 4 bases and J by 5 bases, leaving 17 bases between them. CDR3 loop: CAWNPRGGGTEAFF. The CDR3 region has the DNA TGTGCCTGGAATCCACGGGGTGGCGGGACTGAAGCTTTCTTT.

This chain uses TRBV27 with TRBJ2-6, with 10 bases fitting TRBD1. The CDR3 runs to 18 residues. Germline CDR1 and CDR2: MNHEY and SMNVEV (reference sequence). The trim removed 8 bases at V and 4 bases at J, leaving 14 bases unmatched. Written as DNA, the CDR3 is TGTGCCAGCCCCTCTGGGGACAGGGGCCGGTGGGGGGCCAACGTCCTGACTTTC. The encoded protein is CASPSGDRGRWGANVLTF.

V is TRBV28 and J is TRBJ1-4, with 7 bases matching TRBD1. CDR1 MDHEN and CDR2 SYDVKM come from the germline V gene. The V and J ends lost 3 bases and 5 bases, in that order; junction bases with no gene match: 15. The CDR3 has 18 amino acids. The CDR3 here is CASSLWTGMWGRNEKLFF. CDR3 in DNA: TGTGCCAGCAGTTTGTGGACAGGAATGTGGGGTCGGAATGAAAAACTGTTTTTT.

V usage is TRBV6-5 and J usage is TRBJ1-5; weak D call: TRBD1 (5 bases). The germline V gene encodes CDR1 MNHEY and CDR2 SVGAGI. Trimming cost V 10 bases and J 3 bases, with 13 bases left between them. The CDR3 length is 13 residues. In DNA form, the CDR3 reads TGTGCCACCAACTCAGGGAACAATCAGCCCCAGCATTTT. Its translation: CATNSGNNQPQHF.

The CDR3 reads CASSLGYRTGYTF. DNA of the CDR3: TGTGCCAGCAGTTTAGGTTACAGAACTGGCTACACCTTC. The V and J genes are TRBV27 and TRBJ1-2; unclear D gene. There are 13 residues in the CDR3. CDR1 is MNHEY, CDR2 SMNVEV, per germline (reference sequence). Trimming took 2 bases from V and 7 from J, leaving 11 bases between them.

The rearrangement joins TRBV14 to TRBJ1-5; D ambiguous. This CDR3 has 13 amino acids. CDR1 SGHDN and CDR2 FVKESK come from the germline V gene. V was shortened by 4 bases and J by 9 bases, with 13 bases between the two germline ends. In DNA, the CDR3 is TGTGCCAGCAGCCTGACACCGTTGGCGCCCCAGCATTTT. Translation: CASSLTPLAPQHF.

CDR3 loop: CAISEELSGQGTEQFF. The CDR3 region has the DNA TGTGCCATCAGTGAGGAGTTATCGGGACAGGGGACTGAGCAGTTCTTC. The gene calls are TRBV10-3 and TRBJ2-1, with 10 bases matching TRBD1. The CDR3 is 16 amino acids. Losses at the gene ends were 2 bases for V and 9 bases for J; bases not matched to a gene: 10. CDR1 ENHRY and CDR2 SYGVKD come from the germline V gene.

The CDR3 sequence: CASSSPGGGEQYF. CDR3 bases: TGTGCCAGCAGTTCGCCGGGGGGTGGCGAGCAGTACTTC. The chain uses TRBV27 and TRBJ2-7; 7 positions agree with TRBD2. CDR1 and CDR2 from the germline V gene are MNHEY and SMNVEV (reference sequence). The CDR3 sequence is 13 residues long. V gave up 4 bases and J gave up 6 bases; unmatched junction bases: 6.

The chain recombines TRBV5-4 with TRBJ1-2; unclear D gene. The V gene lost 3 bases and the J gene lost 3 bases, with 15 bases spanning the gap. This CDR3 comprises 15 residues. CDR1 is SGHNT and CDR2 is YYREEE in the germline V gene (reference sequence). CDR3 nucleotides: TGTGCCAGCAGCTCCCCCGAGGAGGGTGACTATGGCTACACCTTC. This sequence encodes CASSSPEEGDYGYTF.

The J gene is TRBJ1-3, the V gene TRBV27; TRBD1 might be the D (6 bases). The V end lost 6 bases, the J end lost 0 bases, and 12 bases lay between the germline ends. This CDR3 is built from 15 residues. Germline V CDR1 and CDR2: MNHEY, SMNVEV (reference sequence). The CDR3 DNA reads TGTGCCAGCAGGGAGACAGGATTCTCTGGAAACACCATATATTTT. It specifies CASRETGFSGNTIYF.

With regard to this clone: At one boundary the junction diverges from the germline segment, which might be a read error. The chain joins TRBV27 to TRBJ1-6, with a weak D call TRBD1 (6 bases). The germline V gene encodes CDR1 MNHEY and CDR2 SMNVEV (reference sequence). CDR3 size: 16 residues. CDR3 protein: CASRQGGFSDNSPLHF. The CDR3 DNA sequence: TGTGCCAGCAGACAGGGTGGTTTCTCCGATAATTCACCCCTCCACTTT.

V and J are TRBV7-2 and TRBJ1-5; D is uncertain. CDR3 size: 14 residues. V was clipped by 5 bases and J by 7 bases, with 15 bases between them. Germline values: CDR1 SGHTA, CDR2 FQGNSA. CDR3 DNA sequence: TGTGCCAGCAGCAGAGTGCCGTCGGGGCAGCCCCAGCATTTT. Encoded protein: CASSRVPSGQPQHF.

The count of this clone is one. The rearrangement links TRBV2 to TRBJ1-3; 7 nucleotides agree with TRBD1. Losses at the gene ends were 6 bases for V and 1 base for J; bases not matched to a gene: 6. The CDR3 loop spans 15 amino acids. The V gene's germline CDR1 is SNHLY and CDR2 FYNNEI. The CDR3, as DNA: TGTGCCAGCAGGGGGACAGATATATCTGGAAACACCATATATTTT. It yields the protein CASRGTDISGNTIYF.

This chain uses TRBV7-6 with TRBJ2-1; D possibly corresponds to TRBD1 (5 bases). CDR1 SGHVS and CDR2 FNYEAQ come from the germline V gene. This CDR3 has 15 residues. V was trimmed by 1 base and J by 8 bases, leaving 15 bases between them. The CDR3 loop is CASSLEGVQLHEQFF. For the CDR3, the DNA is TGTGCCAGCAGCTTAGAAGGGGTTCAGTTGCATGAGCAGTTCTTC.

The V call is TRBV5-1, the J call TRBJ1-2; 9 bases map to TRBD1. The trim removed 0 bases at V and 5 bases at J, leaving 5 bases unmatched. There are 15 residues in the CDR3. From germline, CDR1 is SGHRS and CDR2 YFSETQ. CDR3 amino acids: CASSLEQGAWYGYTF. In nucleotides, the CDR3 is TGCGCCAGCAGCTTGGAACAGGGGGCTTGGTATGGCTACACCTTC.

This clone was counted a single time. This chain links TRBV18 with TRBJ1-6; 9 positions agree with TRBD1. CDR3 size: 16 residues. V gave up 3 bases and J gave up 7 bases; unmatched junction bases: 7. Germline lookup yields CDR1 KGHSH and CDR2 LQKENI. The CDR3: CASSPETGGLNSPLHF. The CDR3 DNA sequence: TGTGCCAGCTCACCGGAGACAGGGGGGTTAAATTCACCCCTCCACTTT.

The chain carries TRBV28 and TRBJ1-4; TRBD1 aligns across 7 bases. J lost 2 bases, V lost 7 bases, and 4 bases had no gene match. Germline V gene data show CDR1 as MDHEN and CDR2 as SYDVKM. The CDR3 extends over 14 amino acids. In nucleotides, the CDR3 is TGTGCCAGCACTCAGGGGGTGACTAATGAAAAACTGTTTTTT. This encodes CASTQGVTNEKLFF.

This chain uses TRBV27 with TRBJ2-3, with unresolved D. This CDR3 has 13 amino acids. Trimming took 6 bases from V and 6 from J, leaving 13 bases between them. Looked up from germline, CDR1 is MNHEY and CDR2 is SMNVEV (reference sequence). The CDR3 protein is CASSPAVGDTQYF. The CDR3 region has the DNA TGTGCCAGCAGCCCCGCGGTAGGTGATACGCAGTATTTT.

The genes are TRBV6-2 or TRBV6-3 and TRBJ2-1, with D possibly TRBD2 on 7 matching bases. Germline V gene data show CDR1 as MNHEY and CDR2 as SVGEGT. The CDR3 totals 16 residues. V was shortened by 2 bases and J by 2 bases, with 13 bases between the two germline ends. The CDR3: CASSYASGGAYNEQFF. In DNA form, the CDR3 reads TGTGCCAGCAGTTACGCGTCGGGGGGCGCCTACAATGAGCAGTTCTTC.

The V gene is TRBV7-9, the J gene TRBJ1-2; D remains unclear. The length of the CDR3 is 13 residues. V was cut by 6 bases and J by 2 bases, with 10 bases left in between. From germline, CDR1 is SEHNR and CDR2 FQNEAQ (reference sequence). The DNA for the CDR3 is TGTGCCAGCAGTCAACAGCCGAACTATGGCTACACCTTC. This gives the protein CASSQQPNYGYTF.

The genes are TRBV5-1 and TRBJ1-1; a possible D gene is TRBD1 (6 bases). The length of the CDR3 is 13 residues. V lost 1 base, J lost 3 bases, and 7 bases lay in between. Germline-derived CDR1 and CDR2 are SGHRS and YFSETQ. CDR3 protein: CASSLYRDTEAFF. The CDR3 nucleotides are TGCGCCAGCAGCTTGTACAGGGACACTGAAGCTTTCTTT.

This chain connects TRBV9 to TRBJ1-4; TRBD1 is a possible D gene (5 bases). Germline-derived CDR1 and CDR2 are SGDLS and YYNGEE. The CDR3 has 13 amino acids. Trimming shortened V by 5 bases and J by 3 bases, and 8 bases separated the two germline ends. The CDR3 sequence is CASRGGPNEKLFF. DNA of the CDR3: TGTGCCAGCAGGGGGGGTCCTAATGAAAAACTGTTTTTT.

The chain employs TRBV5-6 and TRBJ1-1; D gene uncertain. In germline, CDR1 is SGHDT, CDR2 YYEEEE. The CDR3 has 13 residues. Between the trimmed V and J ends, which lost 4 bases and 0 bases, there was a span of 7 bases. Here the CDR3 DNA reads TGTGCCAGCAGCCCGTATATGAACACTGAAGCTTTCTTT. Encoded protein: CASSPYMNTEAFF.

The chain links TRBV23-1 to TRBJ2-4, with D possibly TRBD1 on 5 matching bases. Being an ORF, TRBV23-1 has a function that is uncertain. Between the trimmed V and J ends, which lost 1 base and 5 bases, there was a span of 18 bases. The CDR3 spans 17 residues. The CDR3 protein is CASSQFRSPQAENIQYF. In DNA, the CDR3 is TGCGCCAGCAGTCAATTCCGCTCCCCACAGGCGGAAAACATTCAGTACTTC.

The rearrangement uses TRBV28 and TRBJ1-5; 8 bases align to TRBD1. The ends lost 6 bases at V and 7 bases at J; junction bases unmatched: 8. CDR1 MDHEN and CDR2 SYDVKM come from the germline V gene. The CDR3 extends over 14 amino acids. As DNA, the CDR3 is TGTGCCAGCAGCCCGGACAGGGTGTTACAGCCCCAGCATTTT. Translated, it gives CASSPDRVLQPQHF.

The rearrangement uses TRBV3-1 (or the pseudogene TRBV3-2) and TRBJ2-3; TRBD2 matches 7 bases. The V and J ends lost 5 bases and 1 base, in that order; junction bases with no gene match: 6. The CDR3 sequence is 15 residues long. Germline CDR1 is LGHDT and CDR2 is YNNKEL (reference sequence). Here the CDR3 DNA reads TGTGCCAGCAGCGCACGGACTAGTCGCACAGATACGCAGTATTTT. Translation gives CASSARTSRTDTQYF.

This clone occurred a few times. The V call is TRBV28, the J call TRBJ1-1, with a tentative D call TRBD1 (5 bases). CDR1 is MDHEN, CDR2 SYDVKM, per germline. The CDR3 is 16 residues long. V shed 3 bases and J shed 1 base, with 15 bases lying between them. The CDR3 DNA reads as TGTGCCAGCAGTTTGGCAGGGCAGCTGGGGAACACTGAAGCTTTCTTT. It encodes CASSLAGQLGNTEAFF.

The rearrangement uses TRBV18 and TRBJ2-6, with D maybe TRBD2 (7 bases). Germline loops: CDR1 KGHSH, CDR2 LQKENI. V lost 6 bases and J 2 bases, leaving 11 bases between the germline ends. This CDR3 has 15 residues. The chain's CDR3 is CASSAGAPGANVLTF. The CDR3 DNA reads TGTGCCAGCTCCGCGGGGGCGCCTGGGGCCAACGTCCTGACTTTC.

V is TRBV2 and J is TRBJ1-5, with 9 bases lining up with TRBD1. Germline assignment: CDR1 SNHLY and CDR2 FYNNEI. The CDR3 length is 13 residues. Trimming took 8 bases from V and 1 from J; bases not matched to a gene: 0. CDR3 sequence (DNA): TGTGCCAGCGGACAGGGGAGCAATCAGCCCCAGCATTTT. The encoded protein is CASGQGSNQPQHF.